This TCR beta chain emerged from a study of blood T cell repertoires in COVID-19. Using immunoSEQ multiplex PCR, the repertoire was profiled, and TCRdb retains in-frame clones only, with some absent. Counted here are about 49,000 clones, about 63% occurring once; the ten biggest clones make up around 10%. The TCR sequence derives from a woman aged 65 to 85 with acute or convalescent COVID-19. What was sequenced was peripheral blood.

CDR3 sequence: CASSIILGQNTGELFF. The CDR3, as DNA: TGTGCCAGTAGTATTATCTTGGGGCAGAACACCGGGGAGCTGTTTTTT. This chain joins TRBV19 and TRBJ2-2; possible D gene TRBD1, 5 bases. V was clipped by 3 bases and J by 1 base, with 12 bases between them. Germline CDR1 and CDR2: LNHDA and SQIVND (reference sequence). The CDR3 contains 16 residues.